The T cell receptor beta chain described here comes from a study of a mutant IDH1 vaccine in newly diagnosed glioma. Across the study: The study gave patients eight vaccinations in weeks 1, 3, 5, 7, 11, 15, 19, 23.

Germline lookup yields CDR1 LGHNA and CDR2 YNFKEQ. The CDR3 extends over 15 amino acids. With 4 bases removed from V and 8 bases from J, the gap between germline ends came to 17 bases. As for time point: week 23, last vaccination. Alongside topical imiquimod, each dose of vaccine comprised 300 ug of mutant IDH1 20-mer peptide. A remark on this clone: Its antigen is unidentified.

Method: immunoSEQ multiplex PCR; TCRdb's copy keeps in-frame clones and lacks some. Here the sample spans roughly 60,000 clones, 70% to 90% being singletons. The TCR comes from a man aged 30 to 45 with glioma. The chain carries TRBV4-2 and TRBJ1-4; perhaps TRBD1 as D (5 bases). Sequenced here: PBMCs, sampled from a glioma patient whose treatment included an IDH1 peptide vaccine. The CDR3 is CASSRPGTGGEKLFF. CDR3 nucleotide sequence: TGTGCCAGCAGCCGGCCGGGGACGGGCGGGGAAAAACTGTTTTTT.